This T cell receptor beta chain was identified in a study of technical replicates of blood from a few donors. This CDR3 has 14 residues. Trimming at V came to 6 bases and at J to 7 bases, leaving 7 bases not matched to a gene. CDR1 MNHNY and CDR2 SVGAGI come from the germline V gene (reference sequence). The data were produced by immunoSEQ multiplex PCR, yet TCRdb's version contains in-frame clones alone and is incomplete. The sample holds 80,000 to 90,000 clones, around 94% seen once. This clonotype originated in a human donor in good health. The sequencing sample was made of T cells isolated from PBMCs. The chain has TRBV6-6 and TRBJ2-1; 9 bases fit TRBD1. As DNA, the CDR3 is TGTGCCAGCAGCCTACAGGGGGCTGAGAATGAGCAGTTCTTC. Translation gives CASSLQGAENEQFF.